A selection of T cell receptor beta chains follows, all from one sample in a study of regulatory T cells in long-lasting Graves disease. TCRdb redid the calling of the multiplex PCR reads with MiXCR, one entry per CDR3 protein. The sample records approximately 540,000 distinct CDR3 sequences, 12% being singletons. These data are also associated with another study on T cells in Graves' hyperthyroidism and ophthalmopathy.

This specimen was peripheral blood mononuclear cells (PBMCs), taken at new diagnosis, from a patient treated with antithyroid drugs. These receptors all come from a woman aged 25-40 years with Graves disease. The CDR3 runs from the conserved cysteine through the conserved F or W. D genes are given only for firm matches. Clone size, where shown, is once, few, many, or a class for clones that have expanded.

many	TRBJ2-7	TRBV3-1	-	CASSPFTGREQYF	TGTGCCAGCAGCCCCTTCACAGGGCGGGAGCAGTACTTC
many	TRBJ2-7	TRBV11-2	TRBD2	CASSSGTSPYEQYF	TGTGCCAGCAGCTCCGGGACTAGCCCCTACGAGCAGTACTTC
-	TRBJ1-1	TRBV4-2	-	CASSQERDTEAFF	TGTGCCAGCAGCCAAGAAAGGGACACTGAAGCTTTCTTT
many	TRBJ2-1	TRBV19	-	CASQTRRGYNEQFF	TGTGCCAGCCAAACTAGAAGGGGATACAATGAGCAGTTCTTC
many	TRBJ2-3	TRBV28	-	CASSFRTFRYTDTQYF	TGTGCCAGCAGTTTTAGGACGTTTCGATACACAGATACGCAGTATTTT
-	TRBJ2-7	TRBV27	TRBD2	CASSHLTSSGSSYEQYF	TGTGCCAGCAGCCATTTAACATCTAGCGGGAGCTCCTACGAGCAGTACTTC
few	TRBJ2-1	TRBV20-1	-	CSARPPDEQFF	TGCAGTGCCCGACCCCCCGATGAGCAGTTCTTC
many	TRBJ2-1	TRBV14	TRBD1	CASSQDASTGERSYNEQFF	TGTGCCAGCAGCCAAGACGCCTCGACAGGGGAGAGATCCTACAATGAGCAGTTCTTC
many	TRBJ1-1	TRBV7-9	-	CASSRVSGEAFF	TGTGCCAGCAGTAGGGTATCAGGTGAAGCTTTCTTT
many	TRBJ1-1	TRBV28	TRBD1	CASSLWTGPNTEAFF	TGTGCCAGCAGTTTATGGACAGGGCCGAACACTGAAGCTTTCTTT
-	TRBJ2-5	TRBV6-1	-	CASSNAGLLGIETQYF	TGTGCCAGCAGTAATGCGGGACTTCTTGGGATCGAGACCCAGTACTTC
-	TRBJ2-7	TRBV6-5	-	CASSYGASVSYEQYF	TGTGCCAGCAGTTACGGGGCTAGCGTCTCCTACGAGCAGTACTTC
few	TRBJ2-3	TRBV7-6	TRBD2	CASSLAELAGGHTAREEEYTQYF	TGTGCCAGCAGCTTAGCGGAACTAGCGGGAGGGCATACCGCTCGGGAGGAGGAGTATACGCAGTATTTT
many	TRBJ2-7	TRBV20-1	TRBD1	CSARVRTGDYEQYF	TGCAGTGCTAGAGTACGGACAGGGGACTACGAGCAGTACTTC
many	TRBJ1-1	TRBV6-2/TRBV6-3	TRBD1	CASSTDRGKPEAFF	TGTGCCAGCAGTACGGACAGGGGGAAACCTGAAGCTTTCTTT
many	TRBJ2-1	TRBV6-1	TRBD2	CASSTTYLAGASREQFF	TGTGCCAGCAGTACGACGTACCTAGCGGGCGCCTCCAGGGAGCAGTTCTTC
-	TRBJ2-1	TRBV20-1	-	CSARGGGTPALEQFF	TGCAGTGCTAGAGGGGGCGGGACGCCCGCTTTGGAGCAGTTCTTC
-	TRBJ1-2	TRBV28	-	CATSGVSGYTF	TGTGCCACCTCGGGTGTATCCGGCTACACCTTC
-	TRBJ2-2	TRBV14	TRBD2	CASGTVAGVTGELFF	TGTGCCAGCGGCACTGTAGCGGGAGTGACCGGGGAGCTGTTTTTT
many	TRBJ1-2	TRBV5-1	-	CASSLVDGLYGYTF	TGCGCCAGCAGCTTGGTGGACGGATTATATGGCTACACCTTC
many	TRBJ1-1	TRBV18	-	CASSPSRDDTEAFF	TGTGCCAGCTCACCTTCCAGGGATGACACTGAAGCTTTCTTT
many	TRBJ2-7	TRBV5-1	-	CASSLGQVYEQYF	TGCGCCAGCAGCTTGGGGCAGGTCTACGAGCAGTACTTC
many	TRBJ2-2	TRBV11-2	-	CASSLGRTGELFF	TGTGCCAGCAGCTTAGGGAGGACCGGGGAGCTGTTTTTT
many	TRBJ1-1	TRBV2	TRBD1	CASSGTGENTEAFF	TGTGCCAGCAGTGGGACAGGGGAGAACACTGAAGCTTTCTTT
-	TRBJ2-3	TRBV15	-	CATSRDGGSTDTQYF	TGTGCCACCAGCAGAGATGGGGGCAGCACAGATACGCAGTATTTT
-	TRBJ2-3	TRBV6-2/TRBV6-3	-	CASSYDRPTQYF	TGTGCCAGCAGTTACGACAGACCTACGCAGTATTTT
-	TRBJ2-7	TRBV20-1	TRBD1	CSAPAADRVFEQYF	TGCAGTGCTCCAGCGGCGGACAGGGTATTCGAGCAGTACTTC
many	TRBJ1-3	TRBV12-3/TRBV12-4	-	CASSFGAGGNTIYF	TGTGCCAGCAGTTTTGGGGCGGGCGGAAACACCATATATTTT
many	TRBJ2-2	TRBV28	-	CASSGTLDTGELFF	TGTGCCAGTAGTGGGACACTTGACACCGGGGAGCTGTTTTTT
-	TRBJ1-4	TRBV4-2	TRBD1	CASSQDQQGARTNEKLFF	TGTGCCAGCAGCCAAGATCAACAGGGGGCGCGCACTAATGAAAAACTGTTTTTT
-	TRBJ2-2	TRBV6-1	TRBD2	CASSTTSGSFTGERFF	TGTGCCAGCAGTACGACTAGCGGGAGTTTCACCGGGGAGCGGTTTTTT
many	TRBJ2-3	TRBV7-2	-	CASGGSLDTQYF	TGTGCCAGCGGTGGGTCATTAGATACGCAGTATTTT
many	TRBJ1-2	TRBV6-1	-	CASRTPTGNYGYTF	TGTGCCAGCAGGACCCCGACAGGCAACTATGGCTACACCTTC
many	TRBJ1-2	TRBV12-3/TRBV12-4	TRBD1	CASSPRTGDYGYTF	TGTGCCAGCAGTCCTAGGACAGGGGACTATGGCTACACCTTC
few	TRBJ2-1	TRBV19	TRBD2	CASSIVSGTSNEQFF	TGTGCCAGTAGTATAGTTAGCGGGACGAGCAATGAGCAGTTCTTC
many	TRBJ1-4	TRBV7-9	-	CASSLGASANEKLFF	TGTGCCAGCAGCTTAGGCGCCTCGGCTAATGAAAAACTGTTTTTT
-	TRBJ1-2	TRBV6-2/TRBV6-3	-	CASSYPPRGRGYGYTF	TGTGCCAGCAGTTACCCTCCGCGCGGGAGGGGCTATGGCTACACCTTC
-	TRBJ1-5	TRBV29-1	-	CSVGPGGPLLGNQPQHF	TGCAGCGTGGGCCCTGGGGGGCCACTATTAGGCAATCAGCCCCAGCATTTT
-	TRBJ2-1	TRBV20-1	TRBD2	CSASGTSGRAEQFF	TGCAGTGCAAGCGGGACTAGCGGGAGAGCTGAGCAGTTCTTC
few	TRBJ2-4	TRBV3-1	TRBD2	CASSQGGAGLAGIKNIQYF	TGTGCCAGCAGCCAAGGGGGGGCCGGACTAGCGGGGATCAAAAACATTCAGTACTTC
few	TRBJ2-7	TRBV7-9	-	CASSAAGSVYEQYF	TGTGCCAGCAGCGCTGCCGGGTCTGTCTACGAGCAGTACTTC
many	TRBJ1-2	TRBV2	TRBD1	CASNGQGSRYGYTF	TGTGCCAGCAACGGACAGGGGAGTCGCTATGGCTACACCTTC
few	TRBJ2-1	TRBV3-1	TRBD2	CASSPPGLADNEQFF	TGTGCCAGCAGCCCGCCCGGACTAGCAGACAATGAGCAGTTCTTC
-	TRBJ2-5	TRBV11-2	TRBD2	CASSLDLNRDLGLAGVFLETQYF	TGTGCCAGCAGCTTAGATTTAAACAGGGATCTAGGACTAGCGGGAGTGTTCCTCGAGACCCAGTACTTC
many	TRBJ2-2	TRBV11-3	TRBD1	CASAGTGTTGELFF	TGTGCCAGTGCCGGGACAGGGACCACCGGGGAGCTGTTTTTT
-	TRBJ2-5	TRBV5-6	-	CASSLALREETQYF	TGTGCCAGCAGCTTGGCTTTACGGGAAGAGACCCAGTACTTC
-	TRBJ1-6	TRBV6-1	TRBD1	CAIRQGRPGYSPLHF	TGTGCCATCCGACAGGGGCGTCCTGGGTATTCACCCCTCCACTTT
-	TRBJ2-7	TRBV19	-	CASSITSTGSYEQYF	TGTGCCAGTAGTATCACATCGACAGGCTCCTACGAGCAGTACTTC
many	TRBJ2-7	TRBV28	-	CASSFSRDEQYF	TGTGCCAGCAGTTTTAGTCGGGACGAGCAGTACTTC
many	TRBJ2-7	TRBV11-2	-	CASSLEGYEQYF	TGTGCCAGCAGCTTAGAGGGCTACGAGCAGTACTTC
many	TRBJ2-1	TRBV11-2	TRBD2	CASSFRTSGHNEQFF	TGTGCCAGCAGCTTCAGGACTAGCGGACACAATGAGCAGTTCTTC
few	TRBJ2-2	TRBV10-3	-	CAISERGDTGELFF	TGTGCCATCAGTGAAAGAGGAGACACCGGGGAGCTGTTTTTT
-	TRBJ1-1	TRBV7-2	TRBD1	CASSLNWAGGRWTEAFF	TGTGCCAGCAGCTTAAACTGGGCAGGGGGCCGCTGGACTGAAGCTTTCTTT
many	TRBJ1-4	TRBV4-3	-	CASSLMVGDPEKLFF	TGCGCCAGCAGCTTGATGGTGGGGGACCCAGAAAAACTGTTTTTT
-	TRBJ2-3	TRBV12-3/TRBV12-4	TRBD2	CASSPSIAGGTDTQYF	TGTGCCAGCAGTCCCAGTATAGCGGGAGGGACAGATACGCAGTATTTT
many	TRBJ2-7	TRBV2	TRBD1	CASSESWDSSYEQYF	TGTGCCAGCAGTGAAAGTTGGGACAGCTCCTACGAGCAGTACTTC
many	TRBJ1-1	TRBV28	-	CASSLLGAAFF	TGTGCCAGCAGTTTATTAGGGGCTGCTTTCTTT
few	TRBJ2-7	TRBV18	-	CAGSPEEEQYF	TGTGCCGGCTCACCGGAGGAAGAGCAGTACTTC
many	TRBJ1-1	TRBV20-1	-	CSVRDSEAFF	TGCAGTGTTCGTGACAGTGAAGCTTTCTTT
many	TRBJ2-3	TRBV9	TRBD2	CASSAGTSGFSTDTQYF	TGTGCCAGCAGCGCCGGGACTAGCGGCTTTAGCACAGATACGCAGTATTTT